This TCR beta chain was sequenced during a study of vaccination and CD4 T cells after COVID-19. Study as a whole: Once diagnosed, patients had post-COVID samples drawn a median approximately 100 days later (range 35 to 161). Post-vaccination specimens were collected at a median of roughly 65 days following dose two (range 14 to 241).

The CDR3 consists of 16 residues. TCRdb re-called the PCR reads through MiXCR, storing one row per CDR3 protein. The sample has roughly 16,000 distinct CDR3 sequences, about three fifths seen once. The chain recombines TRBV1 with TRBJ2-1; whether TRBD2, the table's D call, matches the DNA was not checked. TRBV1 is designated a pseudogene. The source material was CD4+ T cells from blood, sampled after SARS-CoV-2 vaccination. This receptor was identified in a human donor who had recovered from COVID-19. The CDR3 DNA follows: TGCACCAGCAGCCCCAGACTAGCGGGAGAGTACAATGAGCAGTTCTTC. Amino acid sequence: CTSSPRLAGEYNEQFF.